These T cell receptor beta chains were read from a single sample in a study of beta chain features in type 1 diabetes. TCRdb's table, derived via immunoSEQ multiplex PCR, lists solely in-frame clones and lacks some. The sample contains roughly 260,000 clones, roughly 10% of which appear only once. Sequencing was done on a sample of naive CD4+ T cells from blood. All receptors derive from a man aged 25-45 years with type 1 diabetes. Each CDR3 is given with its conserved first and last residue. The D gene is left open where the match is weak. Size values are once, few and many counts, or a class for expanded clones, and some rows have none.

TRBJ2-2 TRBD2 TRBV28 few CASSSGGGPTGELFF TGTGCCAGCAGTTCGGGAGGGGGACCCACCGGGGAGCTGTTTTTT
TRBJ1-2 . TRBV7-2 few CASSLDGVGLSYGYTF TGTGCCAGCAGCTTAGATGGCGTGGGGCTGAGCTATGGCTACACCTTC
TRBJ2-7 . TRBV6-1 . CASSGTGSAYEQYF TGTGCCAGCAGTGGCACAGGGTCGGCCTACGAGCAGTACTTC
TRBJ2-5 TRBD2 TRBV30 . CAWSLAGGQETQYF TGTGCCTGGAGTTTAGCGGGGGGACAAGAGACCCAGTACTTC
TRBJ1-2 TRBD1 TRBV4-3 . CASSRLGQGYGYTF TGCGCCAGCAGCCGTCTAGGACAGGGCTATGGCTACACCTTC
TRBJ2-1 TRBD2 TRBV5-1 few CASSLDGTSGEEQFF TGCGCCAGCAGCTTGGACGGGACTAGCGGTGAGGAGCAGTTCTTC
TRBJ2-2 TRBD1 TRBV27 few CASRKDRVAGELFF TGTGCCAGCAGGAAAGACAGGGTTGCCGGGGAGCTGTTTTTT
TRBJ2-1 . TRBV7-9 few CASSLAGVGGEQFF TGTGCCAGCAGCTTAGCAGGGGTAGGGGGTGAGCAGTTCTTC
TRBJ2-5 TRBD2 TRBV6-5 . CASMSPAAGEETQYF TGTGCCAGCATGTCCCCGGCAGCGGGGGAAGAGACCCAGTACTTC
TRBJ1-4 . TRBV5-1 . CASSLRTVNEKLFF TGCGCCAGCAGCTTGAGGACAGTTAATGAAAAACTGTTTTTT
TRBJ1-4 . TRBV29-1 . CSVEVRATNEKLFF TGCAGCGTTGAAGTGCGGGCAACTAATGAAAAACTGTTTTTT
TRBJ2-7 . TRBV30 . CAWSSLDKTYEQYF .
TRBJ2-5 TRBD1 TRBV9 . CASSVEPGGETQYF TGTGCCAGCAGCGTAGAACCAGGGGGAGAGACCCAGTACTTC
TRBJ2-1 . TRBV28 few CASSLSPGNEQFF TGTGCCAGCAGTTTATCCCCAGGGAATGAGCAGTTCTTC
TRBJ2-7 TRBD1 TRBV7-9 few CASSTRQGEEQYF TGTGCCAGCAGCACCAGACAGGGAGAGGAGCAGTACTTC
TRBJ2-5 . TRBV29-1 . CSVAGGDQETQYF TGCAGCGTTGCTGGCGGGGACCAAGAGACCCAGTACTTC
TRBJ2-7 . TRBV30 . CAWSAYSSSSAQYF TGTGCCTGGAGTGCTTACAGCTCATCTTCTGCGCAGTACTTC
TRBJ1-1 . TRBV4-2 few CASSQEASGNTEAFF TGTGCCAGCAGCCAAGAAGCTTCGGGGAACACTGAAGCTTTCTTT
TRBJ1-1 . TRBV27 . CASRDILNTEAFF TGTGCCAGCCGGGACATACTGAACACTGAAGCTTTCTTT
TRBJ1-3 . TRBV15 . CATSREYMGNTIYF TGTGCCACCAGCAGAGAGTACATGGGAAACACCATATATTTT
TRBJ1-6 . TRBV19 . CASSIGPQGYNSPLHF TGTGCCAGTAGTATTGGCCCTCAGGGGTATAATTCACCCCTCCACTTT
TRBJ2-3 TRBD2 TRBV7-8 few CASSRQRSTGTSGGADLDTQYF TGTGCCAGCAGTCGGCAGAGGAGCACCGGGACTAGCGGGGGGGCCGATTTAGATACGCAGTATTTT
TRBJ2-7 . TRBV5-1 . CASSGQGTSYEQYF TGCGCCAGCAGCGGCCAGGGTACCTCCTACGAGCAGTACTTC
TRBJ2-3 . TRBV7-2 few CASSLYGVTDTQYF TGTGCCAGCAGCTTATACGGGGTCACAGATACGCAGTATTTT
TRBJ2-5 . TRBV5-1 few CASSTGRGKETQYF TGCGCCAGCAGCACGGGGCGGGGAAAAGAGACCCAGTACTTC
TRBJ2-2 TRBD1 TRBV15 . CATIQGKVGGELFF TGTGCCACCATACAGGGGAAGGTCGGCGGGGAGCTGTTTTTT
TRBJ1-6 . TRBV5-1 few CASSLDQSPDSPLHF TGCGCCAGCAGCTTGGATCAGTCTCCTGATTCACCCCTCCACTTT
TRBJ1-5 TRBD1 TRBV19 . CASNRQGSQPQHF TGTGCCAGTAACCGACAGGGGAGCCAGCCCCAGCATTTT
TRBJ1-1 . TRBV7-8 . CASSGTQVLNTEAFF TGTGCCAGCAGCGGGACACAGGTTCTGAACACTGAAGCTTTCTTT